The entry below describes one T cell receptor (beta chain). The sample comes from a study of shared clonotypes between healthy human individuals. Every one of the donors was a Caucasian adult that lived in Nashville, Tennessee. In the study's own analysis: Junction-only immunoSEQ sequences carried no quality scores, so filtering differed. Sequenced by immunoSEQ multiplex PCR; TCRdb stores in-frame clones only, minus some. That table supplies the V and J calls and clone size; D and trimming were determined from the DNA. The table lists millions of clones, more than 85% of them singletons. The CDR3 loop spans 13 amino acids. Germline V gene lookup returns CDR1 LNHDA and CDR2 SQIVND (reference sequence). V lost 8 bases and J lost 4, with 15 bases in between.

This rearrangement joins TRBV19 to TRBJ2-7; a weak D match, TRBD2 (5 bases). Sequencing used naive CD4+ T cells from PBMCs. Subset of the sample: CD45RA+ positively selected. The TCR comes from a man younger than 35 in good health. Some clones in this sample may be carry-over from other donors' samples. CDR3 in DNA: TGTGCCAGTTCGCGGGTGCCAGCATACGAGCAGTACTTC. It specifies CASSRVPAYEQYF.